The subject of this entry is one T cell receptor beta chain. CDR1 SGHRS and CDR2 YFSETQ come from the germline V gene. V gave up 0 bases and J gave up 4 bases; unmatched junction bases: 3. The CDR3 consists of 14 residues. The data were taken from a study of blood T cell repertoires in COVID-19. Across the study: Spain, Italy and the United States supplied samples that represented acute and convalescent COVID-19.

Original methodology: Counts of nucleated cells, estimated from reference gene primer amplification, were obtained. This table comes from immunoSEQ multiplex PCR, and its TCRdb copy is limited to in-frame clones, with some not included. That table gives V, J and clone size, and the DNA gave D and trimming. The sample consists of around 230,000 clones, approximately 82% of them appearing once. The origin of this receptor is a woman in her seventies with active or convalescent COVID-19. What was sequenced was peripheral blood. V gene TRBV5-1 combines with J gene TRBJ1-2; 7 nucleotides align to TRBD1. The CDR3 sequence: CASSLATGVYGYTF. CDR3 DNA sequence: TGCGCCAGCAGCTTGGCAACAGGGGTCTATGGCTACACCTTC.